Each of the 26 T cell receptor beta chains below was sequenced from the same sample in a study of immune cell composition in non-small cell lung cancer. The repertoire was sequenced with immunoSEQ multiplex PCR; TCRdb's copy has only in-frame clones and lacks some. The table shows about 4,900 clones, with around 80% occurring only once. Sequencing was done on a sample of lung tumor tissue. The origin of the receptors is a human donor with non-small cell lung cancer.

This chain links TRBV7-2 with TRBJ1-3; D uncertain. With 4 bases removed from V and 4 bases from J, the gap between germline ends came to 14 bases. Germline V gene data show CDR1 as SGHTA and CDR2 as FQGNSA. The CDR3 has 15 amino acids. The CDR3 is CASSSSRGGGNTIYF. The CDR3 DNA sequence: TGTGCCAGCAGCTCCAGCCGGGGAGGCGGAAACACCATATATTTT.

The gene calls are TRBV6-5 and TRBJ2-3; 8 bases are shared with TRBD2. The length of the CDR3 is 15 residues. V shed 5 bases and J 5 bases; nucleotides not matched to a gene: 9. Per the germline V gene, CDR1 is MNHEY and CDR2 is SVGAGI. DNA for the CDR3: TGTGCCAGCAGTACCGGGGGGGGGCGGGTAGATACGCAGTATTTT. Amino acid sequence: CASSTGGGRVDTQYF.

This sequence joins TRBV10-3 and TRBJ2-3; TRBD1 is a possible D gene (5 bases). The germline V gene has CDR1 ENHRY and CDR2 SYGVKD. The CDR3 covers 11 residues. Trimming left V 6 bases short and J 6 bases short, with 7 bases between. The CDR3 coding sequence is TGTGCCATCAGCAGACAGGATACGCAGTATTTT. It yields the protein CAISRQDTQYF.

This chain joins TRBV9 and TRBJ2-3, with 13 nucleotides matching TRBD2. V shed 3 bases and J 4 bases; nucleotides not matched to a gene: 8. Germline CDR1 is SGDLS and CDR2 is YYNGEE. The CDR3 loop spans 17 amino acids. For the CDR3, the DNA is TGTGCCAGCAGCGCCGCTCCGGGACTAGCGGGACCAGATACGCAGTATTTT. This translates into CASSAAPGLAGPDTQYF.

The gene calls are TRBV5-4 and TRBJ2-7; TRBD1 aligns across 7 bases. The CDR3 is made up of 14 amino acids. Trimming removed 0 bases from V and 1 base from J; junction bases left unmatched: 1. The germline V gene encodes CDR1 SGHNT and CDR2 YYREEE (reference sequence). For the CDR3, the DNA is TGTGCCAGCAGCTTGGACAGGGGATCCTACGAGCAGTACTTC. Protein sequence: CASSLDRGSYEQYF.

V and J are TRBV7-2 and TRBJ1-2; TRBD1 matches 7 bases. The trim removed 2 bases at V and 0 bases at J, leaving 3 bases unmatched. The CDR3 runs 15 residues. CDR1 and CDR2 from the germline V gene are SGHTA and FQGNSA. In nucleotides, the CDR3 is TGTGCCAGCAGCTTAACGGGGACAGCTAACTATGGCTACACCTTC. Its translation is CASSLTGTANYGYTF.

Of note for this clone: At the DNA level, this CDR3 is encoded by other sequences in the same sample as well. V is TRBV5-4 and J is TRBJ2-2; 9 nucleotides match TRBD2. V was clipped by 1 base and J by 5 bases; unmatched bases: 6. CDR1 is SGHNT, CDR2 YYREEE, per germline (reference sequence). The CDR3 has 16 amino acids. The CDR3 bases are TGTGCCAGCAGCTTGATCGGCGGGGGGGTAACCGGGGAGCTGTTTTTT. This translates into CASSLIGGGVTGELFF.

The genes are TRBV7-9 and TRBJ2-7, with 11 bases that match TRBD1. This CDR3 spans 14 amino acids. After removal of 5 bases from V and 2 bases from J, the junction contained 2 bases not matched to a gene. Germline V CDR1 and CDR2: SEHNR, FQNEAQ (reference sequence). This CDR3 is CASSAGQGAYEQYF. The CDR3 DNA is TGTGCCAGCAGCGCGGGACAGGGGGCCTACGAGCAGTACTTC.

This clone has more than one count but fewer than ten. The rearrangement uses TRBV19 and TRBJ2-5; TRBD1 is a possible D gene (6 bases). Per the germline V gene, CDR1 is LNHDA and CDR2 is SQIVND (reference sequence). The V end lost 9 bases, the J end lost 5 bases, and 16 bases lay between the germline ends. CDR3 length equals 13 residues. CDR3 protein: CASKGHKGETQYF. The CDR3 DNA is TGTGCCAGCAAGGGACACAAAGGGGAGACCCAGTACTTC.

This sequence joins TRBV7-2 and TRBJ1-2; 8 bases are shared with TRBD1. This CDR3 region has 12 residues. The germline V gene has CDR1 SGHTA and CDR2 FQGNSA. Trimming removed 4 bases from V and 8 bases from J; junction bases left unmatched: 3. CDR3 sequence reads: CASSSDRGGYTF. The CDR3 nucleotides are TGTGCCAGCAGCTCTGACAGGGGCGGCTACACCTTC.

The CDR3 sequence is CASSGTSGGGRETQYF. CDR3 in DNA: TGTGCCAGCAGTGGGACTAGCGGGGGGGGGAGGGAGACCCAGTACTTC. This sequence joins TRBV2 and TRBJ2-5, with TRBD2 identical over 15 bases. Trimming removed 4 bases from V and 5 bases from J; junction bases left unmatched: 5. Germline V gene sequence: CDR1 SNHLY, CDR2 FYNNEI. The CDR3 is made up of 16 amino acids.

This rearrangement joins TRBV2 to TRBJ2-7, with TRBD2 as a possible D gene (7 bases). V gave up 1 base and J gave up 4 bases, with 14 bases separating them. Per germline, CDR1 SNHLY and CDR2 FYNNEI. The CDR3 covers 15 residues. CDR3: CASSEEAGARYEQYF. In DNA form, the CDR3 reads TGTGCCAGCAGTGAAGAGGCGGGGGCGCGATACGAGCAGTACTTC.

This chain connects TRBV5-1 to TRBJ2-2, with D possibly being TRBD1 (5 bases). The germline V and J ends were trimmed by 2 bases and 8 bases, with 16 bases remaining between them. The CDR3 length is 15 residues. Germline V gene data show CDR1 as SGHRS and CDR2 as YFSETQ. The CDR3 region is CASSLDRALRGELFF. The CDR3 coding sequence is TGCGCCAGCAGCTTAGACAGAGCGTTGAGGGGGGAGCTGTTTTTT.

The chain links TRBV7-9 to TRBJ2-7, with a weak D call TRBD2 (6 bases). The ends were cut back, 7 bases at V and 2 bases at J, with 9 bases in the middle. There are 12 residues in the CDR3. Germline-derived CDR1 and CDR2 are SEHNR and FQNEAQ (reference sequence). CDR3 sequence reads: CASTGDAYEQYF. CDR3 bases: TGTGCCAGCACGGGAGACGCCTACGAGCAGTACTTC. Supplemented by reference TRBV7-9 and TRBJ2-7, the full variable domain reads DTGVSQNPRHKITKRGQNVTFRCDPISEHNRLYWYRQTLGQGPEFLTYFQNEAQLEKSRLLSDRFSAERPKGSFSTLEIQRTEQGDSAMYLCASTGDAYEQYFGPGTRLTVT.

The chain combines TRBV4-3 with TRBJ1-1, with 8 bases fitting TRBD1. CDR1 is LGHNA, CDR2 YSLEER, per germline. The CDR3 loop spans 15 amino acids. Trimming took 3 bases from V and 4 from J; bases not matched to a gene: 7. DNA for the CDR3: TGCGCCAGCAGCCAGTTAAACAGGGGGGGCACTGAAGCTTTCTTT. The encoded protein is CASSQLNRGGTEAFF.

The chain combines TRBV19 with TRBJ1-2; no reliable D call. V lost 4 bases to trimming and J lost 8 bases, with 14 bases between them. The CDR3 totals 13 residues. Germline CDR1 and CDR2: LNHDA and SQIVND (reference sequence). The CDR3 DNA is TGTGCCAGTAGTAGCGCCGGAGGAACGGGCTACACCTTC. Translated: CASSSAGGTGYTF.

In its sample, this clone was seen once. The chain carries TRBV2 and TRBJ2-3, with D tentatively TRBD1 (6 bases). Trimming took off 6 bases at V and 3 bases at J, with 13 bases between the two ends. There are 14 residues in the CDR3. Germline V gives CDR1 SNHLY, CDR2 FYNNEI. CDR3 sequence reads: CASRDRKTTDTQYF. CDR3 DNA sequence: TGTGCCAGCAGGGACAGAAAGACGACAGATACGCAGTATTTT.

V is TRBV10-3 and J is TRBJ2-5, with D tentatively TRBD1 (5 bases). Germline V CDR1 and CDR2: ENHRY, SYGVKD. V was pared by 4 bases and J by 1 base, with 7 bases between. The CDR3 has 13 residues. CDR3 loop: CAISVGPQETQYF. CDR3 bases: TGTGCCATCAGTGTGGGGCCCCAAGAGACCCAGTACTTC.

This clone came up a few times. The chain has TRBV10-1 and TRBJ1-1, with TRBD1 matching over 8 bases. Germline CDR1 is WNHNN and CDR2 is SYGVQD (reference sequence). The CDR3 sequence is 16 residues long. The ends lost 7 bases at V and 2 bases at J; junction bases unmatched: 12. The CDR3 bases are TGCGCCAGCATCCCTAACCTGGGACAGGCTAACACTGAAGCTTTCTTT. It specifies CASIPNLGQANTEAFF.

The chain combines TRBV7-9 with TRBJ2-3, with TRBD1 matching 7 bases. Germline CDR1 reads SEHNR; CDR2 reads FQNEAQ (reference sequence). CDR3 length: 15 amino acids. Germline trimming cut 6 bases from V and 0 bases from J; bases unmatched to any gene: 6. The CDR3 DNA is TGTGCCAGCAGTCCCACAGGGGAGAGCACAGATACGCAGTATTTT. Translating it yields CASSPTGESTDTQYF. Based on the CDR3 plus reference TRBV7-9 and TRBJ2-3, the full variable domain is DTGVSQNPRHKITKRGQNVTFRCDPISEHNRLYWYRQTLGQGPEFLTYFQNEAQLEKSRLLSDRFSAERPKGSFSTLEIQRTEQGDSAMYLCASSPTGESTDTQYFGPGTRLTVL.

The V call is TRBV2, the J call TRBJ2-3; 11 nucleotides line up with TRBD2. The CDR3 contains 15 residues. Germline-derived CDR1 and CDR2 are SNHLY and FYNNEI. V shed 6 bases and J 7 bases; nucleotides not matched to a gene: 9. DNA of the CDR3: TGTGCCAGCAGAATAACTAGCGGGGGAGGGAATACGCAGTATTTT. Translated: CASRITSGGGNTQYF.

V usage is TRBV4-3 and J usage is TRBJ2-5; D unresolved. Germline V CDR1 and CDR2: LGHNA, YSLEER. Deletions cut 0 bases from V and 1 base from J, with 9 bases between. The CDR3 is 15 amino acids. The CDR3 DNA reads as TGCGCCAGCAGCCAAGAGGCGCGGTTCCAAGAGACCCAGTACTTC. Translating gives CASSQEARFQETQYF.

The chain has TRBV28 and TRBJ2-1; 7 bases map to TRBD1. The germline V gene has CDR1 MDHEN and CDR2 SYDVKM. After removal of 5 bases from V and 9 bases from J, the junction contained 13 bases not matched to a gene. This CDR3 contains 15 residues. The CDR3 sequence is CASSPPGQPWTEQFF. For the CDR3, the DNA is TGTGCCAGCAGTCCCCCGGGACAGCCCTGGACTGAGCAGTTCTTC.

This chain connects TRBV6-5 to TRBJ2-7, with 7 bases fitting TRBD1. The CDR3 covers 15 residues. The ends lost 6 bases at V and 5 bases at J; junction bases unmatched: 13. In germline, CDR1 is MNHEY, CDR2 SVGAGI. The CDR3: CASRDTGTVLNEQYF. CDR3 in DNA: TGTGCCAGCAGGGATACCGGGACAGTATTGAACGAGCAGTACTTC.

CDR3 sequence: CAWSPGVSQPQHF. The CDR3 DNA follows: TGTGCCTGGAGTCCAGGGGTTTCTCAGCCCCAGCATTTT. This chain links TRBV30 with TRBJ1-5; TRBD1 is a possible D gene (6 bases). The CDR3 spans 13 residues. Trimming left V 2 bases short and J 6 bases short, with 11 bases between. Germline CDR1 reads GTSNPN; CDR2 reads SVGIG (reference sequence).

The chain combines TRBV4-2 with TRBJ2-2, with 8 bases that match TRBD2. Germline V CDR1 and CDR2: LGHNA, YNFKEQ. The length of the CDR3 is 13 residues. V shed 4 bases and J 7 bases; nucleotides not matched to a gene: 2. CDR3 amino acids: CASSRGGLGELFF. In DNA, the CDR3 is TGTGCCAGCAGCCGCGGGGGGCTCGGGGAGCTGTTTTTT.